The source of this T cell receptor (beta chain) is a study of blood T cell repertoires in COVID-19. TCRdb keeps only in-frame clones here, not all; method: immunoSEQ multiplex PCR. The sample includes over 200,000 clones, approximately 86% of them seen just once. The V and J ends lost 0 bases and 5 bases respectively, with 11 bases between them. Germline V gene sequence: CDR1 LNHDA, CDR2 SQIVND (reference sequence). The CDR3 extends over 16 amino acids. The sample consisted of PBMCs or T cells enriched from blood (not recorded which). The genes are TRBV19 and TRBJ1-6; D is possibly TRBD1 (6 bases). The receptor's source is a woman aged 25-40 years who had been exposed to COVID-19. CDR3 protein: CASSIDGGGDNSPLHF. For the CDR3, the DNA is TGTGCCAGTAGTATAGACGGAGGGGGGGATAATTCACCCCTCCACTTT.